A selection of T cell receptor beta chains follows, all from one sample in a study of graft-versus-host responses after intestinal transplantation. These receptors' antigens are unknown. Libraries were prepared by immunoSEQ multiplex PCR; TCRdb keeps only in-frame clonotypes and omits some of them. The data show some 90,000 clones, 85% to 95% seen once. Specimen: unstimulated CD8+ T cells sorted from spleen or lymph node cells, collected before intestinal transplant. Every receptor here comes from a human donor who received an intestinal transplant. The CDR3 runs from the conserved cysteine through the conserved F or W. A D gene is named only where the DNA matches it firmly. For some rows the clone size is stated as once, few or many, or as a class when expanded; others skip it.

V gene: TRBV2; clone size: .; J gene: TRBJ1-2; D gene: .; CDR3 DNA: TGTGCCAGCAGTGAAGCTGGAGACGGCTATGGCTACACCTTC; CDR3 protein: CASSEAGDGYGYTF
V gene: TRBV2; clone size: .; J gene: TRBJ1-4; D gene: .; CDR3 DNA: TGTGCCAGCAGTGAAGCTACAGGGCATAATGAAAAACTGTTTTTT; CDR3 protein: CASSEATGHNEKLFF
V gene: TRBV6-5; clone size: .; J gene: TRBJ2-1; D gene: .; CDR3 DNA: TGTGCCAGCAGTTACATCGTCGGGAATGAGCAGTTCTTC; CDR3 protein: CASSYIVGNEQFF
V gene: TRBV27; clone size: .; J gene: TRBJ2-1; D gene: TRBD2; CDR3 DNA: TGTGCCAGCAGTCCCAGTTGGACTAGCGGGGACAATGAGCAGTTCTTC; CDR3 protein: CASSPSWTSGDNEQFF
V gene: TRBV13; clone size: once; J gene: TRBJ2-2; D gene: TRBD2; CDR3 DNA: TGTGCCAGCAGCTACACACTAGCGGGAGGGCCGGGGGCCGGGGAGCTGTTTTTT; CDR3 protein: CASSYTLAGGPGAGELFF
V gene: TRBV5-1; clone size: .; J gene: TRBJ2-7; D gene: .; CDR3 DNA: TGCGCCAGCAGCCCACCCGGGAAATACGAGCAGTACTTC; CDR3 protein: CASSPPGKYEQYF
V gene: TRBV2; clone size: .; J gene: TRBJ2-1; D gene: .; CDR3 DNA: TGTGCCAGCAGTGAAGGTCGGACAGCAAATTACATTGAGCAGTTCTTC; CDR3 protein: CASSEGRTANYIEQFF
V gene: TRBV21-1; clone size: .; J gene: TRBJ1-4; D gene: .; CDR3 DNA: TGTGCCAGCAGCATGGACAAGAACCGGGCCTCAACTAATGAAAAACTGTTTTTT; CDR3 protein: CASSMDKNRASTNEKLFF
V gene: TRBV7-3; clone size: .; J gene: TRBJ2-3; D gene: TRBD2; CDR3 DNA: TGTGCCAGCAGCGTCGGTAGCGGGGGGCCAGATACGCAGTATTTT; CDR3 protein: CASSVGSGGPDTQYF
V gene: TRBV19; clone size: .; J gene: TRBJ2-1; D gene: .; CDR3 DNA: TGTGCCAGTACGGCTAGCGAGGGGAATGAGCAGTTCTTC; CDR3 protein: CASTASEGNEQFF
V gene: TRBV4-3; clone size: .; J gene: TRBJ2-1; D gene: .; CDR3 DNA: TGCGCCAGCAGCCAAGGAAGGGGGTTTTCCTACAATGAGCAGTTCTTC; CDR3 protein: CASSQGRGFSYNEQFF
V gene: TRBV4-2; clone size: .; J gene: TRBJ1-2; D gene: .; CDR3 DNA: TGTGCCAGCAGCCAAGATTTCAGCTATGGCTACACCTTC; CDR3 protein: CASSQDFSYGYTF
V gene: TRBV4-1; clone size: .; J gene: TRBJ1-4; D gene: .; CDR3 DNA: TGCGCCACCGCAGGGTGGGAAGATGAAAAACTGTTTTTT; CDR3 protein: CATAGWEDEKLFF
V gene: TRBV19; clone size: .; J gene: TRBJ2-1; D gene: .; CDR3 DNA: TGTGCCAGTAGTAACATAAATGAGCAGTTCTTC; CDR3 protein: CASSNINEQFF
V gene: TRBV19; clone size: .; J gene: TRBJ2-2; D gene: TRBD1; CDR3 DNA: TGTGCCAGTAGTCCGGGACAGGCTGGCGGGGAGCTGTTTTTT; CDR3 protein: CASSPGQAGGELFF
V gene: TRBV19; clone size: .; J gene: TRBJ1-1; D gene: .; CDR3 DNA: TGTGCCAGTTCTCTTGGGCACACCCCGAACACTGAAGCTTTCTTT; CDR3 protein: CASSLGHTPNTEAFF
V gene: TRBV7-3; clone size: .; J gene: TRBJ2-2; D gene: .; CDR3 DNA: TGTGCCAGCAGCTTAGGGGACACTTTCACCGGGGAGCTGTTTTTT; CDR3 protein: CASSLGDTFTGELFF
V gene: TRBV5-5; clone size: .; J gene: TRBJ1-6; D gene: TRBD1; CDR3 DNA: TGTGCCAGCAGCTCGAGCGGGACAGGGTTAGACAATTCACCCCTCCACTTT; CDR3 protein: CASSSSGTGLDNSPLHF
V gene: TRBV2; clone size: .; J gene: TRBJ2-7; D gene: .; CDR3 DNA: TGTGCCACCCAGGGGCCGGCCTACGAGCAGTACTTC; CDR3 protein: CATQGPAYEQYF
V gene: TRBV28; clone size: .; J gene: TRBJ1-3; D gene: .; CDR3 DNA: TGTGCCAGCAGTTTTGTTTCGGGCTCTGGAAACACCATATATTTT; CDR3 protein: CASSFVSGSGNTIYF
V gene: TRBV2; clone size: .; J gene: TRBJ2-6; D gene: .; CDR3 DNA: TGTGGACTAAAAGGGGACACCTCCTCTGGGGCCAACGTCCTGACTTTC; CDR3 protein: CGLKGDTSSGANVLTF
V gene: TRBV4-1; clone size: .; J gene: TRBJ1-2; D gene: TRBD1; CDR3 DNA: TGCGCCAGCAGCCAGGCCACGGCAGCAGGGGGCTATGGCTACACCTTC; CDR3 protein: CASSQATAAGGYGYTF
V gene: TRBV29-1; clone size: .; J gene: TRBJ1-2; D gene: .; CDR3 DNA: TGCAGCGCCATTGACAGACAAACCTATGGCTACACCTTC; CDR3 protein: CSAIDRQTYGYTF
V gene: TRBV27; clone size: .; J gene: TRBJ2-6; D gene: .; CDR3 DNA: TGTGCCAGCAGTTTAGAGGGTTTTGGGGCCAACGTCCTGACTTTC; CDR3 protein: CASSLEGFGANVLTF
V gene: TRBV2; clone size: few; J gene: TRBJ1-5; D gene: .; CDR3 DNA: TGTGCCAGCAGCAAAGGGACTATTCTAAATCAGCCCCAGCATTTT; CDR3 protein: CASSKGTILNQPQHF
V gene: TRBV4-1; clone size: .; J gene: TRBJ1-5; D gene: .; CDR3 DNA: TGCGCCAGCAGCCAAGATGGCGGGCGCTATAGCAATCAGCCCCAGCATTTT; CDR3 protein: CASSQDGGRYSNQPQHF
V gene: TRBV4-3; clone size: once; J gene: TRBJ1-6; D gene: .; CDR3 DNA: TGCGCCAGCAGCCAAGGGGACACATATAATTCACCCCTCCGCTTT; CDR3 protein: CASSQGDTYNSPLRF
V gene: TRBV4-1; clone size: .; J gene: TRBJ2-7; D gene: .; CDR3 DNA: TGCGCCAGCAGCCAAGCAGGGGTCGGACTCTACGAGCAGTACTTC; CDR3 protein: CASSQAGVGLYEQYF
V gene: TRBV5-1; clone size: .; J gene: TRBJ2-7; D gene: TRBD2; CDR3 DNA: TGCGCCAGCAGCTTGGGACTAGCGAGAACCTACGAGCAGTACTTC; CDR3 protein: CASSLGLARTYEQYF
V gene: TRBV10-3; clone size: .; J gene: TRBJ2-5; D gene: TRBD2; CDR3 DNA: TGTGCCATCAGTGGCGCGCCTAGCGGGGGTCAAGAGACCCAGTACTTC; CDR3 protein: CAISGAPSGGQETQYF
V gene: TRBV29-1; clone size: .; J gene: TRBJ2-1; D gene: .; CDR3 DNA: TGCAGCGTTGAATGGTCAGCGCAAATATACAATGAGCAGTTCTTC; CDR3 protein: CSVEWSAQIYNEQFF
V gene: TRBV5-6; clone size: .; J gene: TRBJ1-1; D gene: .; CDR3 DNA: TGTGCCAGCAGCGGACAGAGCACTGAAGCTTTCTTT; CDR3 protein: CASSGQSTEAFF
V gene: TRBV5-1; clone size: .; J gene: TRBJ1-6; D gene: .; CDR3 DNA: TGCGCCAGCAGCTTCCAGGGGATTGGTTCACCCCTCCACTTT; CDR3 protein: CASSFQGIGSPLHF
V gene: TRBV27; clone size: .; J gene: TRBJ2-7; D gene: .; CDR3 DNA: TGTGCCAGCAAAAACCTGGGACTTATCTACGAGCAGTACTTC; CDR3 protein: CASKNLGLIYEQYF
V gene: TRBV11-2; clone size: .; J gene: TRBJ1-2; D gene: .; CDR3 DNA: TGTGCCAGCAGCTTAGGCCCGGGATGGAACTATGGCTACACCTTC; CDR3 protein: CASSLGPGWNYGYTF
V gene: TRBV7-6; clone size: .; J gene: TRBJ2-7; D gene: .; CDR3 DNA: TGTGCCAGCAGCTTAAGCACCTCCTACGAGCAGTACTTC; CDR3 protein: CASSLSTSYEQYF
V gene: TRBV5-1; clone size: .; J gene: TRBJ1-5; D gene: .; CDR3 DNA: TGCGCCAGCAGCTTGGCCGGAGAACAGCCCCAGCATTTT; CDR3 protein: CASSLAGEQPQHF
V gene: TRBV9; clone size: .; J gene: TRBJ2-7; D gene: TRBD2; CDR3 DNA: TGTGCCAGCAGCGTAGACGGTAGCGGGGGCTACGAGCAGTACTTC; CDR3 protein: CASSVDGSGGYEQYF
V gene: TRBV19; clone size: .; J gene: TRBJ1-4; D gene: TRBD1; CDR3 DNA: TGTGCCAGTACTAAGGGACAGTCTAATGAAAAACTGTTTTTT; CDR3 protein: CASTKGQSNEKLFF
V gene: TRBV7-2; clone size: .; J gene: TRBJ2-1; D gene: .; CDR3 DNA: TGTGCCAGCAGCTTAACGAGAAGCGGCAAACTGACCTACAATGAGCAGTTCTTC; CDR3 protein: CASSLTRSGKLTYNEQFF
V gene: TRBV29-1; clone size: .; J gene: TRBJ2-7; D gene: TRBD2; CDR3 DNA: TGCAGCGTACGTAGCGGGAGTGACGTCGAGCAGTACTTC; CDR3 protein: CSVRSGSDVEQYF
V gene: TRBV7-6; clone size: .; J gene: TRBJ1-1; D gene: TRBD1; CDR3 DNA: TGTGCCAGCAGCCCATCAGGGGGTAGGACTGAAGCTTTCTTT; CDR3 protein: CASSPSGGRTEAFF
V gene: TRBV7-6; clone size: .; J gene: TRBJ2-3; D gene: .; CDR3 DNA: TGTGCCAGCAGTAGCTTTAGTACAGATACGCAGTATTTT; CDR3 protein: CASSSFSTDTQYF
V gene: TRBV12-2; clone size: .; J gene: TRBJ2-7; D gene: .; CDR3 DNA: TGTGCAAGTCGCTTAGCAGCCGACCTAGCGGGGGCCGGAGATGTCTACGAGCAGTACTTC; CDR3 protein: CASRLAADLAGAGDVYEQYF
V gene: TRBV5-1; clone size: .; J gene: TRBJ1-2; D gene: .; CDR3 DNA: TGCGCCAGCAGCGGTACAGGAGATGGCTATGGCTACACCTTC; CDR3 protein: CASSGTGDGYGYTF
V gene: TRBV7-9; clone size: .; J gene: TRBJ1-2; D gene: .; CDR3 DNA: TGTGCCAGCAGCTTGAGGGGGTCCTCCTATGGCTACACCTTC; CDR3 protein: CASSLRGSSYGYTF
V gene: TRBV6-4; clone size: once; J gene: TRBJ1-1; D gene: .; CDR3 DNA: TGTGCCAGGACGGACAAGAACACTGAAGCTTTCTTT; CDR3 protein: CARTDKNTEAFF
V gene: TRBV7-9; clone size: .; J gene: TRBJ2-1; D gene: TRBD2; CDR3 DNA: TGTGCCAGCAGCCTACTGGGGGAGGGCTACAATGAGCAGTTCTTC; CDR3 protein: CASSLLGEGYNEQFF
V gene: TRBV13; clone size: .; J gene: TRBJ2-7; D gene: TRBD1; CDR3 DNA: TGTGCCAGCAGCTTAGGGACAGGGCCCGTCGAGCAGTACTTC; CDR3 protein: CASSLGTGPVEQYF
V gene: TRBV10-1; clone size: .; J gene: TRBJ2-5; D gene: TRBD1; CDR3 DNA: TGCGCCAGCAGTACAGAGACTGGGGACAGTAAAGAGACCCAGTACTTC; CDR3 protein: CASSTETGDSKETQYF
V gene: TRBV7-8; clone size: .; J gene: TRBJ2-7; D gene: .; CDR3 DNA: TGTGCCAGCAGCTTAGCGGCGGGCGAGCAGTACTTC; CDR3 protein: CASSLAAGEQYF
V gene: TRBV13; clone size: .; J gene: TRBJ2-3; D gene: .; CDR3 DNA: TGTGCCAGCAGCTTAGGTGGGCCCGCGGATACGCAGTATTTT; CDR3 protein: CASSLGGPADTQYF
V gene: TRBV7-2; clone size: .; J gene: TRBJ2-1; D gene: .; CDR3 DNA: TGTGCCAGCAGCTTAAATACTAGGAGCTCCTACAATGAGCAGTTCTTC; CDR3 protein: CASSLNTRSSYNEQFF